Below are 15 T cell receptor beta chains sequenced from a single sample in a study of T cell changes during pregnancy in multiple sclerosis. Sequenced by immunoSEQ multiplex PCR; TCRdb stores in-frame clones only, minus some. The sample carries 48,000 or so clones, 80% to 90% recorded once. The sequencing used CD4+ T cells from peripheral blood mononuclear cells, collected in the second trimester of pregnancy. These receptors were collected from a female donor with multiple sclerosis, enrolled in a pregnancy study.

The rearrangement uses TRBV19 and TRBJ2-3; 7 nucleotides agree with TRBD2. In germline, CDR1 is LNHDA, CDR2 SQIVND (reference sequence). The ends lost 7 bases at V and 3 bases at J; junction bases unmatched: 7. CDR3 length equals 14 residues. The CDR3 DNA sequence: TGTGCCAGTACCCTGACCGGGGGGACAGATACGCAGTATTTT. This translates into CASTLTGGTDTQYF.

CDR3 sequence reads: CASSSIGMSSYEQYF. The CDR3 bases are TGTGCCAGCAGTTCAATCGGGATGAGCTCCTACGAGCAGTACTTC. V usage is TRBV7-9 and J usage is TRBJ2-7; possibly TRBD2 for D (5 bases). This CDR3 is 15 amino acids long. Deletions cut 6 bases from V and 0 bases from J, with 15 bases between. CDR1 is SEHNR, CDR2 FQNEAQ, per germline (reference sequence).

The gene calls are TRBV4-3 and TRBJ2-7; tentative D call: TRBD1 (5 bases). CDR3 length: 13 amino acids. Germline CDR1 is LGHNA and CDR2 is YSLEER. V was trimmed by 1 base and J by 4 bases, leaving 8 bases between them. The CDR3 reads CASSQGQHYEQYF. The CDR3 region has the DNA TGCGCCAGCAGCCAAGGACAGCATTACGAGCAGTACTTC.

The V and J genes are TRBV7-9 and TRBJ1-2; TRBD1 might be the D (6 bases). Trimming took 6 bases from V and 4 from J, leaving 9 bases between them. CDR3 size: 12 residues. CDR1 and CDR2 from the germline V gene are SEHNR and FQNEAQ (reference sequence). This chain's CDR3 is CASSRDIYGYTF. The CDR3 bases are TGTGCCAGCAGTCGGGACATCTATGGCTACACCTTC.

This clone was counted between two and nine times. The rearrangement joins TRBV7-2 to TRBJ1-1, with D tentatively TRBD1 (5 bases). CDR3 length: 14 residues. The V gene lost 0 bases and the J gene lost 7 bases, with 12 bases spanning the gap. The germline V gene has CDR1 SGHTA and CDR2 FQGNSA. The CDR3 bases are TGTGCCAGCAGCTTAGCGCTAGGGGTCCGTGAAGCTTTCTTT. Its protein product is CASSLALGVREAFF.

The chain recombines TRBV6-6 with TRBJ2-7, with D unclear. This CDR3 is built from 13 residues. The germline gives CDR1 MNHNY, CDR2 SVGAGI (reference sequence). The V gene lost 2 bases and the J gene lost 3 bases, with 8 bases spanning the gap. As DNA, the CDR3 is TGTGCCAGCAGTTACCCGGAGATCTACGAGCAGTACTTC. Amino acids: CASSYPEIYEQYF.

J is TRBJ1-4 and V is TRBV5-1; possibly TRBD1 for D (6 bases). CDR3 length equals 16 residues. Germline V gene lookup returns CDR1 SGHRS and CDR2 YFSETQ. V lost 1 base to trimming and J lost 7 bases, with 17 bases between them. In DNA, the CDR3 is TGCGCCAGCAGCTTGTTCGGGGGGCAAAATACTGAAAAACTGTTTTTT. Translating gives CASSLFGGQNTEKLFF.

This clone was detected only once. This rearrangement joins TRBV7-6 to TRBJ2-5, with a tentative D call TRBD1 (5 bases). CDR1 and CDR2 (germline): SGHVS, FNYEAQ. V shed 1 base and J shed 5 bases, with 5 bases lying between them. CDR3 size: 12 residues. The CDR3 region has the DNA TGTGCCAGCAGCTTAGACAGGGAGACCCAGTACTTC. It yields the protein CASSLDRETQYF. Using reference TRBV7-6 and TRBJ2-5 for the parts outside the CDR3, the full variable domain is GAGVSQSPRYKVTKRGQDVALRCDPISGHVSLYWYRQALGQGPEFLTYFNYEAQQDKSGLPNDRFSAERPEGSISTLTIQRTEQRDSAMYRCASSLDRETQYFGPGTRLLVL.

The chain uses TRBV5-3 and TRBJ1-5; no definite D call. TRBV5-3 is recorded as an ORF, its role being uncertain. The CDR3 has 15 amino acids. Trimming took off 1 base at V and 2 bases at J, with 10 bases between the two ends. This CDR3 reads CARSLQQLCNQPQHF. CDR3 in DNA: TGTGCCAGAAGCTTGCAACAGTTATGCAATCAGCCCCAGCATTTT.

The CDR3 DNA sequence: TGTGCCAGCCGGGACAGCCTCAATGAAAAACTGTTTTTT. Encoded protein: CASRDSLNEKLFF. The chain recombines TRBV6-1 with TRBJ1-4; 7 bases fit TRBD1. From germline, CDR1 is MNHNS and CDR2 SASEGT. The CDR3 loop spans 13 amino acids. The J segment lost 5 bases and the V segment lost 8 bases, leaving 5 bases of the junction unmatched.

This clone was seen just once. The chain has TRBV19 and TRBJ2-2, with 7 bases identical to TRBD1. V lost 1 base, J lost 4 bases, and 3 bases stayed unmatched. The CDR3 extends over 15 amino acids. CDR1 is LNHDA, CDR2 SQIVND, per germline (reference sequence). The CDR3 region has the DNA TGTGCCAGTAGTATAGTAGGGGGCGCCACCGGGGAGCTGTTTTTT. Its protein is CASSIVGGATGELFF.

This chain links TRBV27 with TRBJ2-1; 8 nucleotides align to TRBD2. The CDR3 runs to 16 residues. With 3 bases clipped from V and 2 bases from J, the junction kept 6 bases outside the gene matches. The V gene's germline CDR1 is MNHEY and CDR2 SMNVEV (reference sequence). The CDR3 nucleotides are TGTGCCAGCAGTTTCATTCTAGCGGGTGCCTACAATGAGCAGTTCTTC. It encodes CASSFILAGAYNEQFF.

V usage is TRBV7-7 and J usage is TRBJ1-5; D remains unclear. The CDR3 extends over 13 amino acids. V was cut by 1 base and J by 5 bases, with 6 bases left in between. Per germline, CDR1 SSHAT and CDR2 FNYEAQ (reference sequence). CDR3 amino acids: CASSLGIDQPQHF. CDR3 DNA sequence: TGTGCCAGCAGCTTAGGTATCGATCAGCCCCAGCATTTT. Full variable domain (missing parts from reference TRBV7-7 and TRBJ1-5): GAGVSQSPRYKVTKRGQDVTLRCDPISSHATLYWYQQALGQGPEFLTYFNYEAQPDKSGLPSDRFSAERPEGSISTLTIQRTEQRDSAMYRCASSLGIDQPQHFGDGTRLSIL.

The chain has TRBV5-4 and TRBJ2-5; perhaps TRBD2 as D (6 bases). With 3 bases removed from V and 2 bases from J, the gap between germline ends came to 14 bases. CDR3 length equals 15 residues. Germline V lookup: CDR1 SGHNT, CDR2 YYREEE (reference sequence). CDR3 nucleotides: TGTGCCAGCAGCTCCGGCGGGACCAATCAAGAGACCCAGTACTTC. This sequence encodes CASSSGGTNQETQYF.

The rearrangement uses TRBV5-1 and TRBJ1-4; unclear D gene. V was shortened by 0 bases and J by 8 bases, with 11 bases between the two germline ends. The CDR3 sequence is 14 residues long. Germline loops: CDR1 SGHRS, CDR2 YFSETQ. CDR3 in DNA: TGCGCCAGCAGCTTGGGCAAAGGAGGAGAAAAACTGTTTTTT. Translating it yields CASSLGKGGEKLFF. The variable domain in full, with the rest retrieved from reference TRBV5-1 and TRBJ1-4, is KAGVTQTPRYLIKTRGQQVTLSCSPISGHRSVSWYQQTPGQGLQFLFEYFSETQRNKGNFPGRFSGRQFSNSRSEMNVSTLELGDSALYLCASSLGKGGEKLFFGSGTQLSVL.